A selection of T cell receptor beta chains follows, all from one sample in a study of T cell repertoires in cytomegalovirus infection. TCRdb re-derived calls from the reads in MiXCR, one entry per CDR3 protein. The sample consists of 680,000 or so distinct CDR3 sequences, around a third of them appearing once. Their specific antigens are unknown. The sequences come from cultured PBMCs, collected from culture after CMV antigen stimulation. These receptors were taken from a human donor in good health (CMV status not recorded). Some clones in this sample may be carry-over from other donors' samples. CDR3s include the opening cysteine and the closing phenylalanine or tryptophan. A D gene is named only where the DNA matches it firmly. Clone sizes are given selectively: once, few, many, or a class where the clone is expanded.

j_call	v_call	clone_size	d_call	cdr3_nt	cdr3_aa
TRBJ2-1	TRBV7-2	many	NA	TGTGCCAGCAGCTCCGGGCTAGTATCCTACAATGAGCAGTTCTTC	CASSSGLVSYNEQFF
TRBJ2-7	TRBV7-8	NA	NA	TGTGCCAGCAGCTCCCGTGATAGGGACTTGACCTACGAGCAGTACTTC	CASSSRDRDLTYEQYF
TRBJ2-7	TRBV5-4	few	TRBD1	TGTGCCAGCAGCCGAGGGACAGGGGAATCCTACGAGCAGTACTTC	CASSRGTGESYEQYF
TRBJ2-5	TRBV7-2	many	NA	TGTGCCAGCAGCTCAGAAAGCGGAGAGACCCAGTACTTC	CASSSESGETQYF
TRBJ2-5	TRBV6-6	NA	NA	TGTGCCAGCAGCCGGACCTTCAAGGATTCGGAGACCCAGTACTTC	CASSRTFKDSETQYF
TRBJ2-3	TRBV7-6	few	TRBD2	TGTGCCAGCAGCCCACCGGGACTAGCGGAGCTAACAGATACGCAGTATTTT	CASSPPGLAELTDTQYF
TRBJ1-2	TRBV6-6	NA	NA	TGTGCCAGCAGTTATCACAGGGCGGGGGACTATGGCTACACCTTC	CASSYHRAGDYGYTF
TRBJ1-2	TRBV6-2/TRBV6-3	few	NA	TGTGCCAGCAGCCGTACGGGGGCGCTTAATGGCTACACCTTC	CASSRTGALNGYTF
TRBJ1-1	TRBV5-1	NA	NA	TGCGCCAGCAGCTTGGAAGGGACGGCAACTGAAGCTTTCTTT	CASSLEGTATEAFF
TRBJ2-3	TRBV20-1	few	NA	TGCAGTGCTAGGGGGGGAGGCACAGATACGCAGTATTTT	CSARGGGTDTQYF
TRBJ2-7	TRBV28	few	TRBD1	TGTGCCAGCAGACCCCAGGGGGTAGTATACTACGAGCAGTACTTC	CASRPQGVVYYEQYF
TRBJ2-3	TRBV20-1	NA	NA	TGCAGTGCTAGTGGCGGGCGGGGCCCCACAGATACGCAGTATTTT	CSASGGRGPTDTQYF
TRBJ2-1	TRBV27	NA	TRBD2	TGTGCCAGCAGTTTTGGAGCGGGAGAGCTCCCGTACAATGAGCAGTTCTTC	CASSFGAGELPYNEQFF
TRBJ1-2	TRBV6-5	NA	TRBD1	TGTGCCAGCAGTGGACAGGGGGCAGATGGCTACACCTTC	CASSGQGADGYTF
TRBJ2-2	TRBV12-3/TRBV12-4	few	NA	TGTGCCAGCAACTACGCGTCCGGGGAGCTGTTTTTT	CASNYASGELFF
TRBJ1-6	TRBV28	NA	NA	TGTGCCAGCAGTTTATCGTCGGGGGTTTCACCCCTCCACTTT	CASSLSSGVSPLHF
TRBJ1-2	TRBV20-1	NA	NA	TGCAGTGCCCAGGACGGATACTATGGCTACACCTTC	CSAQDGYYGYTF
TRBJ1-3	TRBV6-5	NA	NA	TGTGCCAGCAGACTTGGGGATATTGGAAACACCATATATTTT	CASRLGDIGNTIYF
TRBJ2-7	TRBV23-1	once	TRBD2	TGCGCCAGCAGTCACAGTGGTGGCGCGGGGGTCCACGAGCAGTACTTC	CASSHSGGAGVHEQYF
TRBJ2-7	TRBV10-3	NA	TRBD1	TGTGCCATCAGGGACAGGAAATCCGACGAGCAGTACTTC	CAIRDRKSDEQYF
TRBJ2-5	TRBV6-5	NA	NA	TGTGCCAGCACGCTCTTCGACGGAACAGCGGCCGAGACCCAGTACTTC	CASTLFDGTAAETQYF
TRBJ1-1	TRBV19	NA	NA	TGTGCCAGTAGTATGGGAGGGTTGAACACTGAAGCTTTCTTT	CASSMGGLNTEAFF
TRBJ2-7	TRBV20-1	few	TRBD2	TGCAGTGCTCCCATCGGACTAGCGGGAGATATCGAGCAGTACTTC	CSAPIGLAGDIEQYF
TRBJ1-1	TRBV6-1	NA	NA	TGTGCCAGCAGTGAAGGGCCAAGGAACACTGAAGCTTTCTTT	CASSEGPRNTEAFF
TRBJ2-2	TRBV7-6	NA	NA	TGTGCCAGCAGCATGACCCTTGGCGGGGAGCTGTTTTTT	CASSMTLGGELFF
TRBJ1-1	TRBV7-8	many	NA	TGTGCCAGCAGCCTTATGAATACCGCCCCTGCCGCTTTCTTT	CASSLMNTAPAAFF
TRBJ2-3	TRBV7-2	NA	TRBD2	TGTGCCAGCAGCGACTCCGGGACTAGTCCAGATACGCAGTATTTT	CASSDSGTSPDTQYF
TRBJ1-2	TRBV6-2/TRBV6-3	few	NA	TGTGCCAGCAGTCAGGCCTATGGCTACACCTTC	CASSQAYGYTF
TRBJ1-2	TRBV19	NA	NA	TGTGCCAGTAGTATGAACTCAGCGGCCTATGGCTACACCTTC	CASSMNSAAYGYTF
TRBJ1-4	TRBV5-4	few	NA	TGTGCCAGCAGCGGAGGTGCAACTAATGAAAAACTGTTTTTT	CASSGGATNEKLFF
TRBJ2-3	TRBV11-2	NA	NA	TGTGCCAGCAGCTCCAATTGGGCTTTCACAGATACGCAGTATTTT	CASSSNWAFTDTQYF
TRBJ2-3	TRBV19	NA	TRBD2	TGTGCCAGTACGGCTAGCGGGGGGGCGACAGATACGCAGTATTTT	CASTASGGATDTQYF
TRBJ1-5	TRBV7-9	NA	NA	TGTGCCAGCAGCTTACTGGTAGATCAGCCCCAGCATTTT	CASSLLVDQPQHF
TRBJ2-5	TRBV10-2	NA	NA	TGCGCCAGCTTTTCGGCGGCAGGAAAAGGGAACCAGTACTTC	CASFSAAGKGNQYF
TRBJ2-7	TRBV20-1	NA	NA	TGCAGTGCTAGAGATTTATCAGTATACGAGCAGTACTTC	CSARDLSVYEQYF
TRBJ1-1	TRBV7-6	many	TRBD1	TGTGCCAGCAGCTTAGCATATCACAGGGGGCGAAACACTGAAGCTTTCTTT	CASSLAYHRGRNTEAFF
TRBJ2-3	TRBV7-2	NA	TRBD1	TGTGCCAGCAGCCCTTGGACAGGGTCGACAGATACGCGGTATTTT	CASSPWTGSTDTRYF
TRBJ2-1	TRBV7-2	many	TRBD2	TGTGCCAGCAGCTCAAGGCTAGCGGGAGAGCAGTTCTTC	CASSSRLAGEQFF
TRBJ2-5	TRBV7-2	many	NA	TGTGCCAGCAGCTTAATCCGAGAGACCCAGTACTTC	CASSLIRETQYF
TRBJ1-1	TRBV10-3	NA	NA	TGTGCCACCCAAGGGGACAAAACTGAAGCTTTCTTT	CATQGDKTEAFF
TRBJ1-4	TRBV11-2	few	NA	TGTGCCAGCAGCTTAGATCTTGGGCCCAATGAAAAACTGTTTTTT	CASSLDLGPNEKLFF
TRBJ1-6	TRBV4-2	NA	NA	TGTGCCAGCAGTACGGCCGGGGGCAATGGTTCACCCCTCCACTTT	CASSTAGGNGSPLHF
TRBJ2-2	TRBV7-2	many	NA	TGTGCCAGCAGCCCTAACAGCGGGAACACCGGGGAGCTGTTTTTT	CASSPNSGNTGELFF
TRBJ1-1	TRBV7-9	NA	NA	TGTGCCAGCAGCCGCCAGGAGGACACTGAAGCTTTCTTT	CASSRQEDTEAFF
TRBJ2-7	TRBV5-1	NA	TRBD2	TGCGCCAGCAGCTTGGCGCCTAGCGGGAACTCCTACGAGCAGTACTTC	CASSLAPSGNSYEQYF
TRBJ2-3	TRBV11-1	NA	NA	TGTGCCAGCAGATTCGGGTCTAGTGATACGCAGTATTTT	CASRFGSSDTQYF
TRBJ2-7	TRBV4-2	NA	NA	TGTGCCAGCAGCCAAGAAGGGGGGGTCGCCTACGAGCAGTACTTC	CASSQEGGVAYEQYF
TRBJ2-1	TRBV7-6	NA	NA	TGTGCCAGCACCCTGGATGGGAGGCTCTACAATGAGCAGTTCTTC	CASTLDGRLYNEQFF
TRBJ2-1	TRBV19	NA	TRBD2	TGTGCCAGTAGGGGTGGTCGGCTAGCGGCCTACAATGAGCAGTTCTTC	CASRGGRLAAYNEQFF
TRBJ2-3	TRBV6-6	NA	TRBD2	TGTGCCAGCAGTCCGGGACTAGCGGGGGGAGGGATATCGCAGTATTTT	CASSPGLAGGGISQYF